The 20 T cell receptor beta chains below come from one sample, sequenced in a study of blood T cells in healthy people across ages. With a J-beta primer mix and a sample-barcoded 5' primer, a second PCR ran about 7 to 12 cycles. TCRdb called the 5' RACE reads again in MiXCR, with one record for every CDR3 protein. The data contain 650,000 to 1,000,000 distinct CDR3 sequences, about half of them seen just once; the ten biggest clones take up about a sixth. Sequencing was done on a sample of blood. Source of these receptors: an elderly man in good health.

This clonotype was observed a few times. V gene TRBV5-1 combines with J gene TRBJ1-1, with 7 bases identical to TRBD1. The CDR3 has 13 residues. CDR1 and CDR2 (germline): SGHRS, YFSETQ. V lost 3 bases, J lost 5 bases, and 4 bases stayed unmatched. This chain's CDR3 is CASSWDRVTEAFF. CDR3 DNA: TGCGCCAGCAGCTGGGACAGAGTTACTGAAGCTTTCTTT.

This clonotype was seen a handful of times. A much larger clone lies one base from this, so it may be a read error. CDR3 bases: TGTGCCAGCAGCCCTGATTGGGCGGGAGCAGACAATGAGCAGTACTTC. This codes for CASSPDWAGADNEQYF. The chain uses TRBV16 and TRBJ2-7; 7 bases agree with TRBD2. This CDR3 has 16 amino acids. The J segment lost 7 bases and the V segment lost 4 bases, leaving 16 bases of the junction unmatched. Germline CDR1 reads KGHSY; CDR2 reads FQNENV. The variable domain in full, with the rest retrieved from reference TRBV16 and TRBJ2-7, is GEEVAQTPKHLVRGEGQKAKLYCAPIKGHSYVFWYQQVLKNEFKFLISFQNENVFDETGMPKERFSAKCLPNSPCSLEIQATKLEDSAVYFCASSPDWAGADNEQYFGPGTRLTVT.

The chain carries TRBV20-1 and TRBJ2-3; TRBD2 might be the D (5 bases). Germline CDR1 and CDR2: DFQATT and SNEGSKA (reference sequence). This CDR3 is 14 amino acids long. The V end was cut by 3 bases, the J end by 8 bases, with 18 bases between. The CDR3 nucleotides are TGCAGTGCTAGGGAGGCGGGCTTTCGGCGTACGCAGTATTTT. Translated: CSAREAGFRRTQYF.

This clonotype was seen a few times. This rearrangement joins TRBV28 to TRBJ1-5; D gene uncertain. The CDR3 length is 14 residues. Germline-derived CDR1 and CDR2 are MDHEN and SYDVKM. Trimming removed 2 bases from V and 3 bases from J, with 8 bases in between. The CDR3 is CASSLVGYNQPQHF. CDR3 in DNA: TGTGCCAGCAGTTTAGTAGGATACAATCAGCCCCAGCATTTT.

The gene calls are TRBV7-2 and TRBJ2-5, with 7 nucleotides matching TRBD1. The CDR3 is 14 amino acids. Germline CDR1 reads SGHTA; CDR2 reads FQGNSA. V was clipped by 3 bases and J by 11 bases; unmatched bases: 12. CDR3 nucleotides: TGTGCCAGCAGCTTCGGCAGGGGGAACAATGAGCAGTACTTC. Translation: CASSFGRGNNEQYF.

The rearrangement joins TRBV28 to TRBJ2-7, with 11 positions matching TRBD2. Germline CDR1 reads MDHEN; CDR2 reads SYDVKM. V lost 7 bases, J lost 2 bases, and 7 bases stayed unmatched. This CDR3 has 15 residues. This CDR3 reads CASTLLAGDPYEQYF. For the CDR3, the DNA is TGTGCCAGCACCCTACTAGCGGGAGATCCCTACGAGCAGTACTTC. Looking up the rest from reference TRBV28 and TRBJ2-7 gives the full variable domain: DVKVTQSSRYLVKRTGEKVFLECVQDMDHENMFWYRQDPGLGLRLIYFSYDVKMKEKGDIPEGYSVSREKKERFSLILESASTNQTSMYLCASTLLAGDPYEQYFGPGTRLTVT.

CDR3 protein: CASSAGSSASLNEQFF. The DNA of the CDR3 is TGTGCCAGCAGCGCTGGTAGCTCCGCAAGTCTCAATGAGCAGTTCTTC. The chain couples TRBV7-2 to TRBJ2-1, with D unresolved. V lost 5 bases to trimming and J lost 6 bases, with 20 bases between them. The CDR3 sequence is 16 residues long. Germline CDR1 SGHTA, CDR2 FQGNSA.

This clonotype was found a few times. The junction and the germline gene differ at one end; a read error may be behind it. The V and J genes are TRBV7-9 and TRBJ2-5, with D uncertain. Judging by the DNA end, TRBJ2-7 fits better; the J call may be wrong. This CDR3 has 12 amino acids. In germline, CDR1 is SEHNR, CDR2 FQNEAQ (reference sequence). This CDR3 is CSSSFKVDEQYF. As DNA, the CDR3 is TGTTCCAGCAGCTTCAAGGTCGACGAGCAGTACTTC.

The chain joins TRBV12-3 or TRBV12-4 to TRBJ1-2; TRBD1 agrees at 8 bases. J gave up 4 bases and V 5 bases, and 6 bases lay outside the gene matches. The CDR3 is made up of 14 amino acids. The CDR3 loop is CASSPRQGSYGYTF. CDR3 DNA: TGTGCCAGCAGTCCGCGACAGGGGAGCTATGGCTACACCTTC.

The DNA for the CDR3 is TGTGCCAGCAGTGAATCCAGATTCGGCGGTTCGGAGACCCAGTACTTC. It yields the protein CASSESRFGGSETQYF. V usage is TRBV25-1 and J usage is TRBJ2-5; D is unclear. Germline V gene lookup returns CDR1 MGHDK and CDR2 SYGVNS. Deletions cut 1 base from V and 5 bases from J, with 17 bases between. The CDR3 contains 16 residues.

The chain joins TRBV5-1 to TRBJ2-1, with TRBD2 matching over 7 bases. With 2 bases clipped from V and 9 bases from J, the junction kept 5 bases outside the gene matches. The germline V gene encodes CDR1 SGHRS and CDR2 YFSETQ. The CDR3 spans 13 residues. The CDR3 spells CASSFNRGSEQFF. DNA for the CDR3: TGCGCCAGCAGCTTTAATCGCGGGAGTGAGCAGTTCTTC.

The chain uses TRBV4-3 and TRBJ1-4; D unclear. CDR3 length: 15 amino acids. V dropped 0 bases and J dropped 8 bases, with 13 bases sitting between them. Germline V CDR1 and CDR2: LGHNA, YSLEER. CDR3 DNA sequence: TGCGCCAGCAGCCAAGATGCTCTACGGTACGAAAAACTGTTTTTT. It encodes CASSQDALRYEKLFF.

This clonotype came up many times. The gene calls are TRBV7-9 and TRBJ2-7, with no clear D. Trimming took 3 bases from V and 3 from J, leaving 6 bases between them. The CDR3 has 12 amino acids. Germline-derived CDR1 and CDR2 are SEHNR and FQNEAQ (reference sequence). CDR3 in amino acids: CASSLSDYEQYF. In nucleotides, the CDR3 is TGTGCCAGCAGCTTGTCAGACTACGAGCAGTACTTC.

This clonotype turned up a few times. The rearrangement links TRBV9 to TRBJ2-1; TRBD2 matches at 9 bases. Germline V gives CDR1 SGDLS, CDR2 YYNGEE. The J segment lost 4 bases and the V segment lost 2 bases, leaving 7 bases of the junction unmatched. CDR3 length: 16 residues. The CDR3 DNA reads TGTGCCAGCAGCGTGTCCAGCGGGAGGATATACAATGAGCAGTTCTTC. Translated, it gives CASSVSSGRIYNEQFF.

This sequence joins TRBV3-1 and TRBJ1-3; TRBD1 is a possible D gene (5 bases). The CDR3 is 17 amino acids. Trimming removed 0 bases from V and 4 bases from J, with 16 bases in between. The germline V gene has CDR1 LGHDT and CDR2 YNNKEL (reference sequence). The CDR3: CASSQEEGELEGNTIYF. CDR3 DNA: TGTGCCAGCAGCCAAGAAGAAGGGGAGTTGGAGGGAAACACCATATATTTT.

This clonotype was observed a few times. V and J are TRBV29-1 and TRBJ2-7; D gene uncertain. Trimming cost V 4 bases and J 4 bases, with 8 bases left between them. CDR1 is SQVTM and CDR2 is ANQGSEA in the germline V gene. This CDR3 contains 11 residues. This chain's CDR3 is CSVGHGYEQYF. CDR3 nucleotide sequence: TGCAGCGTTGGTCATGGGTACGAGCAGTACTTC.

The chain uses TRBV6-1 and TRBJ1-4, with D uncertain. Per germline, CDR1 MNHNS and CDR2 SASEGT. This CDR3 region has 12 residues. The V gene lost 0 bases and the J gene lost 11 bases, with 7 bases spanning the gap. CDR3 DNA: TGTGCCAGCAGTGAAGCGTATAGGAAACTGTTTTTT. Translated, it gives CASSEAYRKLFF.

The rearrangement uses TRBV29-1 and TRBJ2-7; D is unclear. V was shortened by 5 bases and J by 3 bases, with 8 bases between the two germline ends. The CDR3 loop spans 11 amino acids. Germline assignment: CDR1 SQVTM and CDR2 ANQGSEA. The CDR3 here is CSVSHSYEQYF. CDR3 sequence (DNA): TGCAGCGTTTCCCACAGCTACGAGCAGTACTTC.

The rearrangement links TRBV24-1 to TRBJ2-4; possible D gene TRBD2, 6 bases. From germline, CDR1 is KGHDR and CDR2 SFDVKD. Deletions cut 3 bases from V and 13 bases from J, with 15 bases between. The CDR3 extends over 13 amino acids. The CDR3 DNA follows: TGTGCCACCAGTGATGGGAAACGCGGGGAGCAGTACTTC. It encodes CATSDGKRGEQYF.

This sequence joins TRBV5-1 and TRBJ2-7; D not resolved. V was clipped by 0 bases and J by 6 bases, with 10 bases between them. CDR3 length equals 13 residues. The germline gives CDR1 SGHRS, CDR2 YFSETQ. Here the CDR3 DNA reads TGCGCCAGCAGCTTGGATGGTTATGGCGAGCAGTACTTC. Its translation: CASSLDGYGEQYF.